The 4 T cell receptor beta chains in this list originate from one sample, sequenced in a study of T cells in Graves' hyperthyroidism and ophthalmopathy. Amplified regions were TCR beta CDR3 sequences from RNA transcripts. Carried out on the TCR CDR3, a first-round RT-PCR used the HTBI primer set. TCRdb fed the multiplex PCR reads into MiXCR, producing one record per CDR3 protein. The sample lists around 600,000 distinct CDR3 sequences, 13% to 15% occurring once. Specimen: blood. The receptor set was obtained from a woman aged 18-29 years with Graves' ophthalmopathy.

The V gene is TRBV4-1, the J gene TRBJ2-3; 10 bases are shared with TRBD2. V was pared by 4 bases and J by 4 bases, with 11 bases of the junction left unmatched. The CDR3 extends over 17 amino acids. In germline, CDR1 is MGHRA, CDR2 YSYEKL. The CDR3 sequence is CASSRIPSGSGADTQYF. CDR3 DNA sequence: TGCGCCAGCAGCCGCATCCCTAGCGGGAGTGGTGCAGATACGCAGTATTTT.

At least ten counts were recorded for this clonotype. The V and J genes are TRBV28 and TRBJ2-7; no firm D call. The CDR3 runs 14 residues. Deletions cut 3 bases from V and 6 bases from J, with 15 bases between. Germline V gene lookup returns CDR1 MDHEN and CDR2 SYDVKM. The CDR3 region has the DNA TGTGCCAGCAGTTTCTTTTTATTGGCAGGCGAGCAGTACTTC. Amino acids: CASSFFLLAGEQYF.

The sample holds many counts of this clonotype. The chain uses TRBV4-1 and TRBJ2-5; D may correspond to TRBD1 or TRBD2 (6 bases each). Trimming took off 0 bases at V and 5 bases at J, with 10 bases between the two ends. The CDR3 contains 14 residues. CDR1 and CDR2 from the germline V gene are MGHRA and YSYEKL. CDR3 region: CASSQEGGMETQYF. CDR3 coding DNA: TGCGCCAGCAGCCAAGAAGGGGGGATGGAGACCCAGTACTTC.

J is TRBJ2-7 and V is TRBV10-3, with D tentatively TRBD2 (6 bases). CDR3 length: 14 residues. Germline V lookup: CDR1 ENHRY, CDR2 SYGVKD. V lost 6 bases and J lost 3, with 15 bases in between. The chain's CDR3 is CAISREFSDYEQYF. In DNA, the CDR3 is TGTGCCATCAGCCGGGAGTTTTCAGACTACGAGCAGTACTTC.